This TCR beta chain was recorded in a study of T cell repertoires in cytomegalovirus infection. Study information: Selected CMV epitopes included recently identified HLA-C-restricted ones as well as well-studied HLA-B-restricted ones. From public TCR beta signatures came an indication of both CMV infection and matching HLA type.

From the reads, TCRdb called clonotypes with MiXCR, one entry per CDR3 protein. This sample has about 700,000 distinct CDR3 sequences, with around 31% found just once. Germline V CDR1 and CDR2: SGDLS, YYNGEE. V lost 2 bases to trimming and J lost 3 bases, with 14 bases between them. The CDR3 has 15 residues. Comments on this clonotype: Its target is unknown.

Findings and limits, study-wide: The ex vivo response was dominated by HLA-C-restricted CMV-specific TCR beta clonotypes.

Here the sequenced sample was cultured PBMCs, taken from culture after CMV antigen stimulation. V and J are TRBV9 and TRBJ1-1; the D gene is possibly TRBD1 (5 bases). This clonotype originated in a human donor in good health (CMV status not recorded). Some clones in this sample may be carry-over from other donors' samples. This CDR3 reads CASSVGTGGYTEAFF. The CDR3 DNA reads as TGTGCCAGCAGCGTCGGGACCGGCGGGTACACTGAAGCTTTCTTT.